The entry below describes one TCR beta chain. TCRdb's copy holds only in-frame clones and misses some; the assay was immunoSEQ multiplex PCR. This sample has some 58,000 clones, with roughly 77% found just once. This sample is drawn from a study of blood T cell repertoires in COVID-19. Study details: The United States, Italy and Spain were the sources of the acute and convalescent COVID-19 samples.

Enrolment of Seattle patients took place during active infection, and they were followed longitudinally. The germline CDR1 and CDR2 sequences are LNHDA and SQIVND (reference sequence). V shed 2 bases, J shed 0 bases, and the junction held 4 bases outside the gene matches. This CDR3 comprises 15 residues. The source of this sequence is a man aged 55 to 69 with COVID-19, enrolled during active disease. The specimen was peripheral blood. The V gene is TRBV19, the J gene TRBJ2-7; 7 bases match TRBD2. This chain's CDR3 is CASSIKRGGSYEQYF. Here the CDR3 DNA reads TGTGCCAGTAGTATAAAGCGGGGCGGCTCCTACGAGCAGTACTTC.